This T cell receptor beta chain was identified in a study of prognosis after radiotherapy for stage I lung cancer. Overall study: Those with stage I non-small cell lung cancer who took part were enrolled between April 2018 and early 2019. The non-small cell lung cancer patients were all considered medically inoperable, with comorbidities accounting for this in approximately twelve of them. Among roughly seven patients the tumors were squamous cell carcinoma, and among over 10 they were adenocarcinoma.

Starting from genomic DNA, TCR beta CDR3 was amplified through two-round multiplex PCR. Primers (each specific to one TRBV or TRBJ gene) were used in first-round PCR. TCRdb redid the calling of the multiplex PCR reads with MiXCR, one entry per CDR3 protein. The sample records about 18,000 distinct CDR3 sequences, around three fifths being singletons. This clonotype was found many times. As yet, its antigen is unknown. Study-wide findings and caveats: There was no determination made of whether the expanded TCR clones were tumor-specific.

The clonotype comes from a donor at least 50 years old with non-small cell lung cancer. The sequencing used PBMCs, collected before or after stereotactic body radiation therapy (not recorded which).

The CDR3, as DNA: TGTGCCTGGAAAGTAGGGGCGTCGAACACCGGGGAGCTGTTTTTT. Protein sequence: CAWKVGASNTGELFF. This chain joins TRBV30 and TRBJ2-2; TRBD1 might be the D (5 bases). The V gene's germline CDR1 is GTSNPN and CDR2 SVGIG (reference sequence). The V end was cut by 4 bases, the J end by 0 bases, with 12 bases between. The CDR3 totals 15 residues.